This T cell receptor (beta chain) was sequenced for a study of cytotoxic CD8 clonotypes in ibrutinib-treated CLL. Assay used: immunoSEQ multiplex PCR; TCRdb lists only in-frame clones, some missing. The sample carries almost 250,000 clones, under 80% recorded once. Germline V lookup: CDR1 MNHEY, CDR2 SVGAGI. There are 14 residues in the CDR3. The V end was cut by 0 bases, the J end by 0 bases, with 5 bases between. The sequence was collected from a human donor with chronic lymphocytic leukemia. The V call is TRBV6-5, the J call TRBJ1-2; D not certain. Sequenced material: PBMCs, taken after 24 months of ibrutinib treatment. CDR3 sequence reads: CASSYSKTNYGYTF. The CDR3 nucleotides are TGTGCCAGCAGTTACTCGAAAACTAACTATGGCTACACCTTC.